Ten or more counts support the clone carrying this T cell receptor (beta chain). This sample was included in a study of Graves' ophthalmopathy and Graves' hyperthyroidism. Study background: Blood was drawn at initial diagnosis, before any treatment.

From RNA, the CDR3 regions of TCR beta chains were amplified and sequenced. The library came from an HTBI-primed first-round RT-PCR and a second-round multiplex PCR. From the multiplex PCR reads, TCRdb called clonotypes with MiXCR, one entry per CDR3 protein. The table shows 200,000 to 250,000 distinct CDR3 sequences, with about 22% occurring only once. Germline V gene sequence: CDR1 LNHDA, CDR2 SQIVND (reference sequence). Trimming left V 3 bases short and J 9 bases short, with 8 bases between. The CDR3 is 11 residues long. The sample comprised peripheral blood. The chain combines TRBV19 with TRBJ1-2, with D unresolved. The receptor's source is a woman in her forties or fifties with Graves' ophthalmopathy. CDR3: CASSISSSYTF. CDR3 coding DNA: TGTGCCAGTAGTATTTCCTCGAGCTACACCTTC.